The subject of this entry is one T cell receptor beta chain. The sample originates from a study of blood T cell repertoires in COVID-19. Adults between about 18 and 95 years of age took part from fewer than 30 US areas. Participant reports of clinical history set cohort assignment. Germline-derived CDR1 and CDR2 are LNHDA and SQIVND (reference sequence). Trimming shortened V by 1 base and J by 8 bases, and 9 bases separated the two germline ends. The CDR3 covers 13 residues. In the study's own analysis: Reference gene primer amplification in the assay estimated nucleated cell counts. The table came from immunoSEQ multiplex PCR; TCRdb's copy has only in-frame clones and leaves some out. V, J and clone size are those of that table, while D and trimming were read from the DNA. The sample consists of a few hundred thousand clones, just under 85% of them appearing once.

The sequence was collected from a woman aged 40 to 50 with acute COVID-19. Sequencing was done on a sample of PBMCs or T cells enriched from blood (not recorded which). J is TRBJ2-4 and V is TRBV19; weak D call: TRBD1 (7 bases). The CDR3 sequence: CASSIGRGDIQYF. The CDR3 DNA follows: TGTGCCAGTAGTATAGGCAGGGGGGACATTCAGTACTTC.